The clone carrying this T cell receptor beta chain was found a few times. The source of the sample is a study of identical twins. TCRdb redid the calling of the 5' RACE reads with MiXCR, one entry per CDR3 protein. The sample includes hundreds of thousands of distinct CDR3 sequences, roughly 18% of them seen just once. V was clipped by 5 bases and J by 1 base; unmatched bases: 9. Germline assignment: CDR1 SEHNR and CDR2 FQNEAQ (reference sequence). This CDR3 region has 16 residues. The sample also formed part of further work on T cells expressing NK-cell markers.

The V and J genes are TRBV7-9 and TRBJ2-5; 8 nucleotides line up with TRBD2. This clonotype was sampled from a woman between 18 and 29 years old in good health. Sequencing was carried out using PBMCs. This CDR3 reads CASSARLLAAQETQYF. The DNA for the CDR3 is TGTGCCAGCAGCGCCCGCCTACTAGCGGCCCAAGAGACCCAGTACTTC.